These 30 T cell receptor beta chains originate from one sample sequenced in a study of control samples from healthy donors and cancer patients (dated by TCRdb to 2018 to 2020). Preparation of the library involved the immunoSEQ multiplex PCR assay. TCRdb stores this immuneACCESS table with in-frame sequences only. Part of the clones is absent; in the studies checked, under half of the shortfall reflects unresolved V genes, and no reason is known for the rest. Across this sample there are more than 60,000 clones, with around 86% seen only once. Of the sample, about 9.5% falls within the top ten clones. What was sequenced was PBMCs. The source is a woman aged 50 to 65 with colorectal cancer.

The table lists this clone with a count of one. V usage is TRBV4-3 and J usage is TRBJ2-1; D perhaps matches TRBD2 (6 bases). This CDR3 region has 16 residues. Between the trimmed V and J ends, which lost 1 base and 5 bases, there was a span of 15 bases. Germline CDR1 LGHNA, CDR2 YSLEER. The CDR3 region is CASSQATGAFDNEQFF. The DNA for the CDR3 is TGCGCCAGCAGCCAAGCGACGGGAGCGTTTGACAATGAGCAGTTCTTC.

The rearrangement links TRBV6-5 to TRBJ2-7, with 8 bases aligning to TRBD2. The germline CDR1 and CDR2 sequences are MNHEY and SVGAGI. This CDR3 region has 15 residues. The junction had 4 bases not matched to a gene; V was cut back by 0 bases and J by 3 bases. DNA for the CDR3: TGTGCCAGCAGTTACTCGCCGGGAGGGGGCTACGAGCAGTACGTC. Amino acid sequence: CASSYSPGGGYEQYV.

In this sample, this clone turned up once. The V gene is TRBV7-2, the J gene TRBJ2-3; 10 bases agree with TRBD2. Per the germline V gene, CDR1 is SGHTA and CDR2 is FQGNSA. V shed 5 bases and J 1 base; nucleotides not matched to a gene: 6. The length of the CDR3 is 16 residues. The CDR3 DNA is TGTGCCAGCAGCCGGAGCGGGGGGGTACGCACAGATACGCAGTATTTT. Translating gives CASSRSGGVRTDTQYF.

The V and J genes are TRBV14 and TRBJ2-1, with D perhaps TRBD1 or TRBD2 (5 bases each). The CDR3 sequence is 16 residues long. Germline CDR1 and CDR2: SGHDN and FVKESK. Trimming shortened V by 4 bases and J by 8 bases, and 21 bases separated the two germline ends. CDR3 sequence: CASSRFTTSGSHEQFF. The DNA of the CDR3 is TGTGCCAGCAGCCGGTTTACTACTTCAGGGAGCCATGAGCAGTTCTTC.

Note on this clone: The same CDR3 also results from other DNA sequences found in this sample. The gene calls are TRBV18 and TRBJ1-1; no clear D. The CDR3 is made up of 13 amino acids. Trimming shortened V by 2 bases and J by 1 base, and 5 bases separated the two germline ends. Germline CDR1 KGHSH, CDR2 LQKENI. CDR3 nucleotide sequence: TGTGCCAGCTCACCAGTTGAGAACACTGAAGCTTTCTTT. The encoded protein is CASSPVENTEAFF.

This chain joins TRBV12-3 or TRBV12-4 and TRBJ1-2, with D unresolved. The germline V and J ends were trimmed by 5 bases and 7 bases, with 8 bases remaining between them. CDR3 length: 11 residues. The CDR3 DNA reads as TGTGCCAGCAGTGGCGGACTTGGCTACACCTTC. Residues: CASSGGLGYTF.

CDR3 sequence: CASSLSAGLNGYTF. For the CDR3, the DNA is TGTGCCAGCAGTTTAAGTGCAGGGTTGAATGGCTACACCTTC. This rearrangement joins TRBV28 to TRBJ1-2; D perhaps matches TRBD1 (5 bases). This CDR3 contains 14 residues. V lost 2 bases and J lost 6, with 13 bases in between. Germline CDR1 and CDR2: MDHEN and SYDVKM.

Concerning this clone itself: The DNA is omitted, as the CDR3 cannot be located on it reliably, and the CDR3 follows TCRdb's listing. The chain carries TRBV28 and TRBJ1-2; TRBD1, the D gene given by the table, was not confirmed from the DNA. Germline assignment: CDR1 MDHEN and CDR2 SYDVKM. The CDR3 extends over 14 residues, inclusive of both ends. CDR3 residues: CASSSSTGIYGYTF.

The gene calls are TRBV7-8 and TRBJ2-2, with TRBD1 identical over 9 bases. Germline loops: CDR1 SGHVS, CDR2 FQNEAQ. Trimming cost V 4 bases and J 0 bases; bases outside gene matches: 6. This CDR3 comprises 17 residues. The CDR3 reads CASSSPQGAPNTGELFF. DNA for the CDR3: TGTGCCAGCAGCTCGCCACAGGGGGCACCGAACACCGGGGAGCTGTTTTTT.

This chain links TRBV5-6 with TRBJ2-7; D is uncertain. Per the germline V gene, CDR1 is SGHDT and CDR2 is YYEEEE. The CDR3 runs to 14 residues. V shed 0 bases and J shed 0 bases, with 7 bases lying between them. The CDR3 reads CASSLDGSSYEQYV. CDR3 in DNA: TGTGCCAGCAGCTTGGACGGAAGCTCCTACGAGCAGTACGTC.

This clone appeared once. J is TRBJ2-1 and V is TRBV15; D possibly uses TRBD1 or TRBD2 (7 bases each). Trimming cost V 3 bases and J 3 bases, with 15 bases left between them. The CDR3 has 16 amino acids. CDR1 and CDR2 from the germline V gene are LNHNV and YYDKDF (reference sequence). The CDR3 DNA reads as TGTGCCACCAGCAGGAGGGGGGGGGACAGCTACAATGAGCAGTTCTTC. Translated, it gives CATSRRGGDSYNEQFF.

J is TRBJ1-2 and V is TRBV12-3 or TRBV12-4; the match to TRBD1 covers 9 bases. CDR3 length: 13 residues. The V segment lost 7 bases and the J segment 6 bases; nucleotides outside the gene matches: 6. The CDR3 loop is CASITGQGHGYTF. The CDR3 DNA reads as TGTGCCAGCATTACGGGACAGGGTCATGGCTACACCTTC.

The chain links TRBV6-5 to TRBJ2-7; D is perhaps TRBD1 (5 bases). The CDR3 totals 11 residues. Looked up from germline, CDR1 is MNHEY and CDR2 is SVGAGI. Trimming left V 6 bases short and J 7 bases short, with 10 bases between. The CDR3: CASRKGWEQYV. In DNA, the CDR3 is TGTGCCAGCAGGAAGGGGTGGGAGCAGTACGTC.

This chain joins TRBV19 and TRBJ1-2; weak D call: TRBD1 (5 bases). Germline lookup yields CDR1 LNHDA and CDR2 SQIVND (reference sequence). The length of the CDR3 is 15 residues. V lost 7 bases and J 3 bases, leaving 18 bases between the germline ends. The CDR3 loop reads CASNYPRRGDYGYTF. The CDR3 DNA is TGTGCCAGTAACTACCCCCGACGGGGGGACTATGGCTACACCTTC.

This clone was found once. The genes are TRBV19 and TRBJ1-2; the match to TRBD1 covers 7 bases. The germline CDR1 and CDR2 sequences are LNHDA and SQIVND (reference sequence). The junction had 8 bases not matched to a gene; V was cut back by 5 bases and J by 8 bases. The CDR3 is made up of 13 amino acids. In DNA form, the CDR3 reads TGTGCCAGTAGTCCCCAGGGGGGCGGAGGCTACACCTTC. Its translation: CASSPQGGGGYTF.

The chain employs TRBV6-2 or TRBV6-3 and TRBJ1-1, with no clear D. The CDR3 has 12 residues. V was shortened by 2 bases and J by 6 bases, with 7 bases between the two germline ends. Germline CDR1 reads MNHEY; CDR2 reads SVGEGT. The chain's CDR3 is CASSYVGAEAFF. The CDR3 DNA reads TGTGCCAGCAGTTACGTGGGAGCTGAAGCTTTCTTT.

The chain uses TRBV12-5 and TRBJ1-1; a possible D gene is TRBD1 (6 bases). V was pared by 1 base and J by 5 bases, with 11 bases between. The germline CDR1 and CDR2 sequences are LGHNT and FRNRAP. The CDR3 is made up of 14 amino acids. The DNA for the CDR3 is TGTGCTAGTGGTTTGGCGGGGGCGGGGACTGAAGCTTTCTTT. It encodes CASGLAGAGTEAFF.

J is TRBJ1-1 and V is TRBV5-1; a possible D gene is TRBD1 (5 bases). The germline CDR1 and CDR2 sequences are SGHRS and YFSETQ. The CDR3 length is 13 residues. V dropped 6 bases and J dropped 2 bases, with 11 bases sitting between them. The CDR3 DNA is TGCGCCAGCAACGCGGGACCCAACACTGAAGCTTTCTTT. It yields the protein CASNAGPNTEAFF.

The chain is built from TRBV6-5 and TRBJ2-5; 16 positions agree with TRBD2. Germline V lookup: CDR1 MNHEY, CDR2 SVGAGI. CDR3 size: 16 residues. The ends lost 4 bases at V and 5 bases at J; junction bases unmatched: 4. The CDR3 protein is CASSSGLAGGQETQYF. DNA of the CDR3: TGTGCCAGCAGTTCGGGACTAGCGGGGGGGCAGGAGACCCAGTACTTC.

V usage is TRBV6-1 and J usage is TRBJ2-1; 10 nucleotides line up with TRBD2. This CDR3 region has 17 residues. CDR1 and CDR2 from the germline V gene are MNHNS and SASEGT. J gave up 2 bases and V 0 bases, and 4 bases lay outside the gene matches. The DNA of the CDR3 is TGTGCCAGCAGTGAAGCTATTAGCGGGGGGACCTACAATGAGCAGTTCTTC. This translates into CASSEAISGGTYNEQFF.

This chain joins TRBV27 and TRBJ2-1; 8 bases align to TRBD1. Germline CDR1 reads MNHEY; CDR2 reads SMNVEV (reference sequence). The CDR3 is made up of 15 amino acids. V trimming: 2 bases; J trimming: 5 bases; junction bases outside the gene matches: 5. The CDR3 DNA reads as TGTGCCAGCAGTTTAGGGTCAGGGGGCAACAATGAGCAGTTCTTC. Its translation is CASSLGSGGNNEQFF.

The chain combines TRBV6-5 with TRBJ2-7, with D possibly being TRBD1 (6 bases). The germline V and J ends were trimmed by 6 bases and 3 bases, with 15 bases remaining between them. Germline CDR1 and CDR2: MNHEY and SVGAGI. The CDR3 extends over 14 amino acids. The CDR3, as DNA: TGTGCCAGCAGGAACAGGGTTACAGACTACGAGCAGTACGTC. This gives the protein CASRNRVTDYEQYV.

This clone was observed a single time. The V call is TRBV9, the J call TRBJ2-4, with D perhaps given as TRBD1 or TRBD2 (5 bases each). Germline CDR1 and CDR2: SGDLS and YYNGEE. The CDR3 consists of 14 residues. V was shortened by 0 bases and J by 8 bases, with 12 bases between the two germline ends. CDR3 in amino acids: CASSVVGDADIQYF. CDR3 sequence (DNA): TGTGCCAGCAGCGTAGTGGGGGATGCGGACATTCAGTACTTC.

The rearrangement links TRBV29-1 to TRBJ2-5, with D hard to call. Germline CDR1 and CDR2: SQVTM and ANQGSEA. Trimming shortened V by 4 bases and J by 2 bases, and 8 bases separated the two germline ends. The CDR3 has 12 residues. The CDR3 is CSVVGPQETQYF. As DNA, the CDR3 is TGCAGCGTTGTCGGACCGCAAGAGACCCAGTACTTC.

The chain links TRBV5-1 to TRBJ1-4; D is uncertain. CDR3 size: 15 residues. Per germline, CDR1 SGHRS and CDR2 YFSETQ. V was shortened by 0 bases and J by 4 bases, with 10 bases between the two germline ends. The CDR3 DNA sequence: TGCGCCAGCAGCTTGGCTCGGCAAATTAATGAAAAACTGTTTTTT. It is translated as CASSLARQINEKLFF.

V is TRBV2 and J is TRBJ1-1; the D gene is possibly TRBD1 (5 bases). CDR3 size: 14 residues. The V and J ends lost 7 bases and 1 base respectively, with 13 bases between them. Germline CDR1 reads SNHLY; CDR2 reads FYNNEI. Written as DNA, the CDR3 is TGTGCCAGCAAGACGGACGGGACGAACACTGAAGCTTTCTTT. This codes for CASKTDGTNTEAFF.

This rearrangement joins TRBV20-1 to TRBJ2-1, with D hard to call. Germline CDR1 reads DFQATT; CDR2 reads SNEGSKA (reference sequence). Trimming left V 0 bases short and J 9 bases short, with 6 bases between. This CDR3 comprises 11 residues. The CDR3 sequence: CSARDVREQFF. In DNA, the CDR3 is TGCAGTGCTAGAGATGTGCGTGAGCAGTTCTTC.

The gene calls are TRBV5-1 and TRBJ2-3; 15 bases match TRBD2. Germline assignment: CDR1 SGHRS and CDR2 YFSETQ. V lost 3 bases and J lost 4; bases outside the gene matches: 3. This CDR3 region has 16 residues. Here the CDR3 DNA reads TGCGCCAGCAGCTCGGGACTAGCGGGGGGCCCAGATACGCAGTATTTT. Translation gives CASSSGLAGGPDTQYF.

The chain recombines TRBV24-1 with TRBJ2-2; tentatively, D is TRBD2 (6 bases). Germline V gene lookup returns CDR1 KGHDR and CDR2 SFDVKD. Trimming shortened V by 1 base and J by 1 base, and 15 bases separated the two germline ends. This CDR3 is built from 18 residues. The CDR3 bases are TGTGCCACCAGTGATTTCAACGCGGGGCTGATGAACACCGGGGAGCTGTTTTTT. Its translation: CATSDFNAGLMNTGELFF.

V gene TRBV11-3 combines with J gene TRBJ2-1, with TRBD2 matching 14 bases. The CDR3 length is 16 residues. Germline CDR1 and CDR2: SGHNT and YENEEA. V lost 1 base, J lost 7 bases, and 3 bases stayed unmatched. The CDR3 DNA reads as TGTGCCAGCAGCTTAGCGACTAGCGGGGGGGCAAATGAGCAGTTCTTC. It is translated as CASSLATSGGANEQFF.